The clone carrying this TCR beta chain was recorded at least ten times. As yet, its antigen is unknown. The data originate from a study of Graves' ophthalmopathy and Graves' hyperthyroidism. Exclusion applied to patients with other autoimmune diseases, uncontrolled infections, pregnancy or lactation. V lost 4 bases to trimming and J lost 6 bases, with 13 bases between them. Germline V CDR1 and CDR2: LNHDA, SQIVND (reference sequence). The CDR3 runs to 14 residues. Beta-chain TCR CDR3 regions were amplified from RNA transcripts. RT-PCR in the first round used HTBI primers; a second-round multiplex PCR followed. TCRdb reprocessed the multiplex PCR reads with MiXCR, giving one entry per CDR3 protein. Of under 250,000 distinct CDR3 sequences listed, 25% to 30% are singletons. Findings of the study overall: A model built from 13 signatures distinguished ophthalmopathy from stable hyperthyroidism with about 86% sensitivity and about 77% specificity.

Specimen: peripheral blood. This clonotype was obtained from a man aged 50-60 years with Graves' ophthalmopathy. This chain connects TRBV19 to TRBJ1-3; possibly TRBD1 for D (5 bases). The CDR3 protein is CASSTTGTSNTIYF. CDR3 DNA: TGTGCCAGTAGTACTACAGGAACCTCAAACACCATATATTTT.